These T cell receptor beta chains were read from a single sample in a study of blood T cells in healthy people across ages. TCRdb re-called the 5' RACE reads with MiXCR, one entry per CDR3 protein. The profile covers approximately 1.5 million distinct CDR3 sequences, with roughly 30% appearing a single time and over 9% taken by the ten largest. The sample was blood. These receptors came from a young woman in good health. CDR3s include the opening cysteine and the closing phenylalanine or tryptophan. The D gene is left open where the match is weak. Clone size is shown for a subset of rows, as once, few, many or a class of expanded clone.

j_call d_call v_call clone_size cdr3_aa cdr3_nt
TRBJ2-3 . TRBV3-1 . CASSQPPPLRAQYF TGTGCCAGCAGCCAGCCTCCCCCCCTGAGGGCGCAGTATTTT
TRBJ2-7 . TRBV2 . CASGRQEQAYEQYF TGTGCCAGCGGCCGACAGGAGCAAGCCTACGAGCAGTACTTC
TRBJ2-3 . TRBV11-1 few CASSLSNRAEPTDTQYF TGTGCCAGCAGCTTATCTAACAGAGCGGAACCCACAGATACGCAGTATTTT
TRBJ1-4 . TRBV6-1 . CASSGSGGEKLFF TGTGCCAGCAGTGGGTCGGGAGGGGAAAAACTGTTTTTT
TRBJ2-6 . TRBV12-3/TRBV12-4 . CASSRLRASNVLTF TGTGCCAGCAGTCGGTTGAGGGCATCCAACGTCCTGACTTTC
TRBJ1-2 . TRBV25-1 . CASSDSYIGYTF TGTGCCAGCAGTGATAGCTACATTGGCTACACCTTC
TRBJ1-2 . TRBV4-1 few CASSQSAHLDYGYTF TGCGCCAGCAGCCAAAGCGCGCATTTAGACTATGGCTACACCTTC
TRBJ2-6 TRBD2 TRBV10-3 . CAISSGLAGESGANVPTF TGTGCCATCAGTTCAGGACTAGCGGGAGAATCCGGGGCCAACGTCCCGACTTTC
TRBJ2-1 TRBD1 TRBV5-6 few CASSETGAVKFF TGTGCCAGCAGCGAAACAGGGGCCGTGAAGTTCTTC
TRBJ2-5 . TRBV5-1 many CASSLGGGETQYF TGTGCCAGCAGCTTAGGGGGAGGAGAGACCCAGTACTTC